These T cell receptor beta chains were read from a single sample in a study of T cell responses to AZD1222 COVID-19 vaccine. TCRdb keeps only in-frame clones here, not all; method: immunoSEQ multiplex PCR. The sample lists some 110,000 clones, about 80% occurring once. Here the sequenced sample was peripheral blood, taken on day 0 of AZD1222 vaccination. These receptors were collected from an adult in good health. Each CDR3 is given with its conserved first and last residue. D genes are given only for firm matches. Clone size is given for some rows only: seen once, a few or many times, or a class if the clone is expanded.

. | TRBJ2-5 | . | TRBV18 | TGTGCCAGCTCACCCAACCGGGGAGATCAAGAGACCCAGTACTTC | CASSPNRGDQETQYF
. | TRBJ1-1 | . | TRBV3-1/TRBV3-2 | TGTGCCAGCAGCCAATCGGGAGGAACTGAAGCTTTCTTT | CASSQSGGTEAFF
. | TRBJ2-3 | TRBD2 | TRBV5-1 | TGCGCCAGCAGCCCCGGGAGGCGCGGGACTCTCACAGATACGCAGTATTTT | CASSPGRRGTLTDTQYF
. | TRBJ2-7 | TRBD1 | TRBV5-4 | TGTGCCAGCAGCTTATGGCAGGGGGCGAGAAGTGAGCAGTACTTC | CASSLWQGARSEQYF
once | TRBJ2-7 | . | TRBV6-5 | TGTGCCAGCACCCTAGGGGGAGAGCAGTACTTC | CASTLGGEQYF
. | TRBJ1-2 | . | TRBV29-1 | TGCAGCGTTGAAGATTTGGGGGGAAGCTACACCTTC | CSVEDLGGSYTF
. | TRBJ1-5 | . | TRBV19 | TGTGCCAGTAGTATACACGGGGCAGGGGTCGATCAGCCCCAGCATTTT | CASSIHGAGVDQPQHF
. | TRBJ1-1 | . | TRBV7-9 | TGTGCCAGCAGCAACAGGGAAAGGACTGAAGCTTTCTTT | CASSNRERTEAFF
few | TRBJ1-2 | TRBD1 | TRBV11-1 | TGTGCCAGCAGCCCGCAGACAGGGGGGAGCTATGGCTACACCTTC | CASSPQTGGSYGYTF
once | TRBJ1-6 | TRBD1 | TRBV27 | TGTGCCAAAAGGGCAGGGGGTAATTCACCCCTCCACTTT | CAKRAGGNSPLHF
. | TRBJ2-2 | TRBD2 | TRBV5-1 | TGCGCCAGCGTACCGGGACTAGCGCAGAACACCGGGGAGCTGTTTTTT | CASVPGLAQNTGELFF
few | TRBJ1-1 | . | TRBV27 | TGTGCCAGCAGTTTCCTAGGACAGTCTGAAGCTTTCTTT | CASSFLGQSEAFF
once | TRBJ2-7 | . | TRBV19 | TGTGCCAGTAGTCCCCTTTCTTCGGCAGGGGCGAGGATAACCTACGAGCAGTACTTC | CASSPLSSAGARITYEQYF
. | TRBJ2-4 | . | TRBV2 | TGTGCCGGACGACTTATAAAGGGCATTCAGTACTTC | CAGRLIKGIQYF
. | TRBJ2-1 | TRBD1 | TRBV6-5 | TGTGCCAGCAGTTACTCCAGGACAGGGGTTTACAATGAGCAGTTCTTC | CASSYSRTGVYNEQFF
. | TRBJ2-2 | . | TRBV12-5 | TGTGCTAGTGGACTGAACACCGGGGAGCTGTTTTTT | CASGLNTGELFF
few | TRBJ2-1 | TRBD2 | TRBV6-2/TRBV6-3 | TGTGCCAGCAGTCACCGTAGCGGGAGAGAAAACAATGAGCAGTTCTTC | CASSHRSGRENNEQFF
. | TRBJ1-1 | . | TRBV6-2/TRBV6-3 | TGTGCCAGCAGTTACAAGGGGAGGGCTGAAGCTTTCTTT | CASSYKGRAEAFF
. | TRBJ2-3 | TRBD2 | TRBV19 | TGTGCCAGTAGTACAAGGACTAGCGGGAGTTATACGCAGTATTTT | CASSTRTSGSYTQYF
few | TRBJ1-4 | . | TRBV18 | TGTGCCAGCTCACCCCGGGCCCCCGAGAAACTGTTTTTT | CASSPRAPEKLFF
. | TRBJ1-2 | TRBD1 | TRBV2 | TGTGCCAGCATTATGACAGGGGCCTTGGGCGGCTACACCTTC | CASIMTGALGGYTF
. | TRBJ2-1 | TRBD2 | TRBV19 | TGTGCCAGTAGAGCCCAGACTAGCGGGAGCGGCTCCTACAATGAGCAGTTCTTC | CASRAQTSGSGSYNEQFF
. | TRBJ1-2 | . | TRBV14 | TGTGCCAGCAGCCCAGATGGGGTGTCCGGCTCGGTCTATGGCTACACCTTC | CASSPDGVSGSVYGYTF
. | TRBJ2-7 | . | TRBV29-1 | TGCAGCGTTGATGGAGACGGGACCTACGAGCAGTACTTC | CSVDGDGTYEQYF
. | TRBJ2-2 | . | TRBV28 | TGTGCCAGCAGTTCCTCGGAGGGGACCGGGGAGCTGTTTTTT | CASSSSEGTGELFF
. | TRBJ1-6 | TRBD1 | TRBV7-6 | TGTGCCAGCAGCTTAGGGTACAGGGGCAATTCACCCCTCCACTTT | CASSLGYRGNSPLHF
. | TRBJ2-2 | . | TRBV11-2 | TGTGCCAGCAGCTCAATGACAACGGGCACCGGGGAGCTGTTTTTT | CASSSMTTGTGELFF
. | TRBJ2-7 | . | TRBV4-3 | TGCGCCAGCAGCCAAGATCTAGTTCTTTGGGACCCCTACGAGCAGTACTTC | CASSQDLVLWDPYEQYF
. | TRBJ2-7 | . | TRBV4-1 | TGCGCCAGCAGCCAAGAAATAACGACATCCTTCGAGCAGTACTTC | CASSQEITTSFEQYF
. | TRBJ1-4 | . | TRBV5-1 | TGCGCCAGCAGCCTCGGGACGGGGACAACTAATGAAAAACTGTTTTTT | CASSLGTGTTNEKLFF
. | TRBJ1-1 | . | TRBV5-8 | TGTGCCAGCACCCCTAATATGAACACTGAAGCTTTCTTT | CASTPNMNTEAFF
once | TRBJ1-5 | TRBD1 | TRBV6-6 | TGTGCCAGCAGTTACTCGGACAGGGGGCTCAATCAGCCCCAGCATTTT | CASSYSDRGLNQPQHF
. | TRBJ1-2 | . | TRBV6-1 | TGTGCCAGCAGTGAAAGGGACAACTATGGCTACACCTTC | CASSERDNYGYTF
. | TRBJ2-3 | . | TRBV7-2 | TGTGCCAGCAGCATTAGTCTCCGCCCAGATACGCAGTATTTT | CASSISLRPDTQYF
. | TRBJ1-5 | . | TRBV10-3 | TGTGCCATCAGCCGGGACGACCCAGGGAGCAATCAGCCCCAGCATTTT | CAISRDDPGSNQPQHF
. | TRBJ2-3 | . | TRBV5-5 | TGTGCCAGCAGCTTGGCCATAGATACGCAGTATTTT | CASSLAIDTQYF
. | TRBJ1-3 | TRBD1 | TRBV7-2 | TGTGCCAGCAGGGGACAGGCAGGCGGAAACACCATATATTTT | CASRGQAGGNTIYF
. | TRBJ1-2 | TRBD1 | TRBV6-5 | TGTGCCAGCAGAAGGGACAGCAGTTATGGCTACACCTTC | CASRRDSSYGYTF
many | TRBJ1-6 | TRBD1 | TRBV4-2 | TGTGCCAGCAGCGGGACAGGGGGCGCCGGGAATAATTCACCCCTCCACTTT | CASSGTGGAGNNSPLHF
. | TRBJ2-7 | TRBD1 | TRBV18 | TGTGCCAGCTCACCCGGGGACAGCTCCTACGAGCAGTACTTC | CASSPGDSSYEQYF
few | TRBJ2-7 | TRBD2 | TRBV25-1 | TGTGGGACTAGCGAATCCTACGAGCAGTACTTC | CGTSESYEQYF
. | TRBJ2-2 | . | TRBV19 | TGTGCCAGTATCAAGAGCGTAACGAACACCGGGGAGCTGTTTTTT | CASIKSVTNTGELFF